The present entry profiles one T cell receptor (beta chain) with its context. This record comes from a study of T cell responses to AZD1222 COVID-19 vaccine. The data were produced by immunoSEQ multiplex PCR, yet TCRdb's version contains in-frame clones alone and is incomplete. The profile covers roughly 100,000 clones, with roughly 91% appearing a single time and about 41% taken by the ten largest. Germline trimming cut 6 bases from V and 5 bases from J; bases unmatched to any gene: 9. CDR1 and CDR2 (germline): SNHLY, FYNNEI. There are 15 residues in the CDR3. Sequences were derived from peripheral blood, sampled on day 0 of AZD1222 vaccination. The receptor's source is an adult in good health. The chain combines TRBV2 with TRBJ2-5; TRBD2 aligns across 10 bases. The CDR3 DNA follows: TGTGCCAGCAGGGCCGGGGGGACTAGCGTGGAGACCCAGTACTTC. Amino acids: CASRAGGTSVETQYF.